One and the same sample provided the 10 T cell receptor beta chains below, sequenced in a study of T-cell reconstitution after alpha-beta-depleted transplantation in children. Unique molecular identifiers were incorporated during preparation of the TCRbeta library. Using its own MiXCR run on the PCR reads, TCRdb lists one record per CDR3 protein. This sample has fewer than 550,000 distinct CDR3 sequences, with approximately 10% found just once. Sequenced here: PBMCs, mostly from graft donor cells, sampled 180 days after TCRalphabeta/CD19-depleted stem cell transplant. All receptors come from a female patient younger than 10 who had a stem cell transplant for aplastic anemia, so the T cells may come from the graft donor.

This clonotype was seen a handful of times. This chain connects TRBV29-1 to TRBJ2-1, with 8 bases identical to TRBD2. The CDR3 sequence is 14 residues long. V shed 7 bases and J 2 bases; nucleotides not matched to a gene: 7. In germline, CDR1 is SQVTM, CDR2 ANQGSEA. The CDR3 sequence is CSGSGRGPYNEQFF. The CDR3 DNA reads TGCAGCGGGAGCGGGAGAGGGCCCTACAATGAGCAGTTCTTC.

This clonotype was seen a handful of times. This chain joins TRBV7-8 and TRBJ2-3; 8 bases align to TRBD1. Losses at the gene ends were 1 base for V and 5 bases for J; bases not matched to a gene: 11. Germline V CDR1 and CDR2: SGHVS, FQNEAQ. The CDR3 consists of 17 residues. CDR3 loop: CASSLGSGQGAGDTQYF. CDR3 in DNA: TGTGCCAGCAGCTTAGGTTCCGGTCAGGGGGCGGGAGATACGCAGTATTTT.

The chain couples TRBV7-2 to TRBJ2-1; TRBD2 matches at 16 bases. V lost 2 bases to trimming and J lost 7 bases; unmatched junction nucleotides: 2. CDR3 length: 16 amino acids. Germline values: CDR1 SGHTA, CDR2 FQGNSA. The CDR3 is CASSLLGLAGGNEQFF. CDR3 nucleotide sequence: TGTGCCAGCAGCTTACTGGGACTAGCGGGAGGGAATGAGCAGTTCTTC.

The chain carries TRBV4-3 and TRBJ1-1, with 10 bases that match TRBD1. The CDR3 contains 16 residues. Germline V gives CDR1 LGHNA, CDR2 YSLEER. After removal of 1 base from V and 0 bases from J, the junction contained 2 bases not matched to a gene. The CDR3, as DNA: TGCGCCAGCAGCCAAGGGGGACAGGGGTTGAACACTGAAGCTTTCTTT. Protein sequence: CASSQGGQGLNTEAFF.

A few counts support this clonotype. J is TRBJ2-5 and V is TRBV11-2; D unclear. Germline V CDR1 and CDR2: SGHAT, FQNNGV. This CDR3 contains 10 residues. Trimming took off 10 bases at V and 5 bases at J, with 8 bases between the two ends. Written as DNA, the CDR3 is TGTGCCACCTCCGGGGAGACCCAGTACTTC. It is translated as CATSGETQYF.

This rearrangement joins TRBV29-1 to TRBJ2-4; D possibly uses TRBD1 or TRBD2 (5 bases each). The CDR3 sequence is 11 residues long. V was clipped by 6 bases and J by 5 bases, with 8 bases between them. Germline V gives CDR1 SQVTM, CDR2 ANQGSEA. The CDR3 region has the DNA TGCAGCGTCGGGACGGAAAACATTCAGTACTTC. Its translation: CSVGTENIQYF.

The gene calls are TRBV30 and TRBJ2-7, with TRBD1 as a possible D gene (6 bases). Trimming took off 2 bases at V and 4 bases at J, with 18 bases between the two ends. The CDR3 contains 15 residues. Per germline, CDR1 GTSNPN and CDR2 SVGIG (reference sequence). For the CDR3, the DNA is TGTGCCTGGAGTCCGAGAGAGGACAGACCATACGAGCAGTACGTC. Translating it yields CAWSPREDRPYEQYV.

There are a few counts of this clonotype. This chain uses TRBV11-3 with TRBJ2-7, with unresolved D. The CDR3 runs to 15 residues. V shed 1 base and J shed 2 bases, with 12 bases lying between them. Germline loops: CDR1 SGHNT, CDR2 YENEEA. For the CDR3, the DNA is TGTGCCAGCAGCTTAGGGTCCCGAAACCCCTACGAGCAGTACGTC. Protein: CASSLGSRNPYEQYV.

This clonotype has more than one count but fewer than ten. The CDR3: CASSQGVTSTDTQYF. The CDR3 nucleotides are TGTGCCAGCAGCCAAGGGGTGACTTCCACAGATACGCAGTATTTT. V and J are TRBV14 and TRBJ2-3; D remains unclear. The V gene lost 1 base and the J gene lost 2 bases, with 10 bases spanning the gap. CDR1 is SGHDN and CDR2 is FVKESK in the germline V gene. CDR3 length: 15 residues.

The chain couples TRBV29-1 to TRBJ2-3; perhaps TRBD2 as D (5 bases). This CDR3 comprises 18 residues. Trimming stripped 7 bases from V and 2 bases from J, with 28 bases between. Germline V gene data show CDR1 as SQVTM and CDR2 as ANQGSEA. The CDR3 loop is CSALPRPRRRVDTDTQYF. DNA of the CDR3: TGCAGCGCCCTCCCCCGGCCGAGGCGGCGGGTGGACACAGATACGCAGTATTTT.